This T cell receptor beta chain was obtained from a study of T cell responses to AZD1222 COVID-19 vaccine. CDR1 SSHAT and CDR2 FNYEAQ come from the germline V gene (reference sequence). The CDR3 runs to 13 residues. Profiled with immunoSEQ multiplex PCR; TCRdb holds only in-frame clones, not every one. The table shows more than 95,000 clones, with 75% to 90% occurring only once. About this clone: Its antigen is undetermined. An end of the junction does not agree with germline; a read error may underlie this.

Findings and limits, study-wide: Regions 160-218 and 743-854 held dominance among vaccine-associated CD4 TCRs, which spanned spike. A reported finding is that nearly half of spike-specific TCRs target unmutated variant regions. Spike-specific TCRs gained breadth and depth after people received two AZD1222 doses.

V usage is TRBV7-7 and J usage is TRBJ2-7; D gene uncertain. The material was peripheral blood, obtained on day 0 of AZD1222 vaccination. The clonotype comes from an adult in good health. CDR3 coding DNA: TGTGCTAGCAGCTTAGCCCACTCCTACGAGCAGTACTTC. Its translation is CASSLAHSYEQYF.